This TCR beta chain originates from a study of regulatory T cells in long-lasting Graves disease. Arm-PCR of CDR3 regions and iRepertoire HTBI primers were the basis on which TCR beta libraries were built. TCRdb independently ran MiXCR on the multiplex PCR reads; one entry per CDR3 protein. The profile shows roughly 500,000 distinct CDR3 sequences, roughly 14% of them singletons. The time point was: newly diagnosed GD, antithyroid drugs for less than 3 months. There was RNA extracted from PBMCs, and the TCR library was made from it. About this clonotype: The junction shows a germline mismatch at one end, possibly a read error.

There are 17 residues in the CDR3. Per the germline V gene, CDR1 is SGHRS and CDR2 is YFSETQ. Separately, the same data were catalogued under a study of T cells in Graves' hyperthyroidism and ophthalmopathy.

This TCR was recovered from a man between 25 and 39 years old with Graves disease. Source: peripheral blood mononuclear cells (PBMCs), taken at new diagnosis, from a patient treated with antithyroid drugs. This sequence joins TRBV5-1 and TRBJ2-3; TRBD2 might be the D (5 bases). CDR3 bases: TGTGCCAGCAGCTTGGAGCAATCGAGGGCGGTAACAGATACGCAGTATTTT. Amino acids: CASSLEQSRAVTDTQYF.